The T cell receptor (beta chain) under discussion was sequenced for a study of CD8+CD57+ T cells in acquired aplastic anemia. Profiles of TCR beta VDJ and CDR3 were generated from a genomic DNA template. TCRdb recomputed calls from the reads with MiXCR, one row per CDR3 protein. The sample contains about 210,000 distinct CDR3 sequences, 34% of which appear only once. This clonotype was seen ten or more times. Sample: sorted CD4+, CD8+, or CD8+CD57+ T cells (not recorded which) from PBMCs. This clonotype was obtained from a human donor in good health, serving as a control.

In DNA, the CDR3 is TGTGCCAGCAGCGTAGCAAGCGGAGACTCCTACGAGCAGTACTTC. Amino acids: CASSVASGDSYEQYF. The chain uses TRBV9 and TRBJ2-7; D possibly corresponds to TRBD2 (5 bases). The length of the CDR3 is 15 residues. Germline loops: CDR1 SGDLS, CDR2 YYNGEE. V dropped 0 bases and J dropped 0 bases, with 10 bases sitting between them.